This T cell receptor beta chain was sequenced for a study of blood T cell repertoires in COVID-19. Study context: PBMCs, B-cell-depleted T cells, or T cells were the source of the cDNA or gDNA that made up the material.

CDR1 LNHDA and CDR2 SQIVND come from the germline V gene (reference sequence). V lost 5 bases to trimming and J lost 4 bases, with 8 bases between them. This CDR3 is 12 amino acids long. Original handling: Reference gene primer amplification gave nucleated cell count estimates. TCRdb keeps only in-frame clones here, not all; method: immunoSEQ multiplex PCR. V and J calls plus clone size are reproduced from that table; the DNA served to infer D and trimming. The sample records approximately 200,000 clones, approximately 80% being singletons. The receptor comes from a woman older than 75 with acute or convalescent COVID-19. The J gene is TRBJ1-2, the V gene TRBV19; possible D gene TRBD1, 5 bases. The sequenced sample consisted of peripheral blood. The CDR3 spells CASSQGGYGYTF. As DNA, the CDR3 is TGTGCCAGTAGTCAGGGCGGCTATGGCTACACCTTC. Variable domain in full (rest from reference TRBV19 and TRBJ1-2): DGGITQSPKYLFRKEGQNVTLSCEQNLNHDAMYWYRQDPGQGLRLIYYSQIVNDFQKGDIAEGYSVSREKKESFPLTVTSAQKNPTAFYLCASSQGGYGYTFGSGTRLTVV.